A single sample is the source of the 5 T cell receptor beta chains below, sequenced in a study of spatial heterogeneity in lung cancer (dated by TCRdb to the late 2010s). Libraries were constructed by 5' RACE. TCRdb shows the sequencer as NextSeq 500. TCRdb trimmed the raw reads at Q25, called clones with MiXCR and kept productive beta chains. Rows are combined by CDR3 protein, so each entry shows the most common genes and DNA. The table for this sample lists tens of thousands of distinct CDR3 sequences; approximately 6.8% of them were counted only once. In total, the top ten clones hold approximately 28% of the sample. The time point label on this specimen signifies: sample taken at primary tumor resection. Specimen: PBMCs, collected at surgery. Receptors originate from a female donor with early-stage non-small cell lung cancer.

The CDR3 bases are TGCGCCAGCAGCCCGGACAGCCCATTGGCCCAGTACTTC. Translation gives CASSPDSPLAQYF. The V gene is TRBV5-1, the J gene TRBJ2-5; TRBD1 is a possible D gene (6 bases). Trimming shortened V by 4 bases and J by 9 bases, and 16 bases separated the two germline ends. CDR3 size: 13 residues. In germline, CDR1 is SGHRS, CDR2 YFSETQ.

This clonotype was picked up many times. V gene TRBV7-6 combines with J gene TRBJ2-7; the D gene is possibly TRBD1 (6 bases). The CDR3 has 14 amino acids. V lost 4 bases to trimming and J lost 2 bases, with 12 bases between them. Germline V lookup: CDR1 SGHVS, CDR2 FNYEAQ. This chain's CDR3 is CASSYEQGTYEQYF. The CDR3 region has the DNA TGTGCCAGCAGCTATGAACAGGGTACCTACGAGCAGTACTTC.

The genes are TRBV11-2 and TRBJ2-7; the D is unclear. Per germline, CDR1 SGHAT and CDR2 FQNNGV. V lost 5 bases to trimming and J lost 0 bases, with 11 bases between them. The CDR3 is made up of 14 amino acids. CDR3 coding DNA: TGTGCCAGCAGCCCAGATGGGTCCTCCTACGAGCAGTACTTC. This translates into CASSPDGSSYEQYF.

This clonotype was seen repeatedly, ten times or more. The chain employs TRBV6-6 and TRBJ2-4; 8 bases are shared with TRBD1. The CDR3 covers 14 residues. The V gene's germline CDR1 is MNHNY and CDR2 SVGAGI (reference sequence). V shed 6 bases and J 4 bases; nucleotides not matched to a gene: 5. For the CDR3, the DNA is TGTGCCAGCAGGCAGGGGGCTTCGAAAAACATTCAGTACTTC. It specifies CASRQGASKNIQYF.

This clonotype has at least ten counts. This chain links TRBV3-1 with TRBJ2-1; 9 bases map to TRBD2. Germline V gives CDR1 LGHDT, CDR2 YNNKEL (reference sequence). Trimming at V came to 5 bases and at J to 3 bases, leaving 5 bases not matched to a gene. The CDR3 is 15 residues long. In DNA form, the CDR3 reads TGTGCCAGCAGCACGCGGGAGGGCCGCTACAATGAGCAGTTCTTC. This codes for CASSTREGRYNEQFF.